There are many counts of the clone carrying this T cell receptor (beta chain). TCRdb passed the 5' RACE reads through MiXCR, listing each CDR3 protein once. The data show about 310,000 distinct CDR3 sequences, with around 3.9% seen just once and about a quarter held by the top ten. These data come from a study of T cells after yellow fever vaccination. V lost 4 bases and J lost 8; bases outside the gene matches: 7. The CDR3 runs 14 residues. Germline assignment: CDR1 SGHTA and CDR2 FQGNSA. Source: PBMCs, taken on the day of the yellow fever booster vaccination. The genes are TRBV7-2 and TRBJ2-3; 9 bases map to TRBD2. The receptor comes from a man aged 18 to 30 who received the YFV17D yellow fever vaccine. CDR3 sequence: CASSSERGVRTQYF. The DNA for the CDR3 is TGTGCCAGCAGCTCTGAGCGGGGGGTCCGTACGCAGTATTTT.